This T cell receptor (beta chain) emerged from a study of T cell repertoires in cytomegalovirus infection. Study details: Public TCR beta signatures marked donors with CMV infection and the matching HLA. Study-level points and caveats: Public TCR beta family frequency separated CMV-and-HLA carriers, including in an independent cohort. There were HLA-C-restricted CMV-specific TCR beta clonotypes dominating the ex vivo response.

The CDR3 spans 14 residues. Germline CDR1 and CDR2: SGHKS and YYEKEE (reference sequence). The V end was cut by 3 bases, the J end by 4 bases, with 11 bases between. This clonotype was seen a few times. The antigen remains unidentified. Each CDR3 protein gets one entry after TCRdb re-called the reads with MiXCR. The table has approximately 220,000 distinct CDR3 sequences, roughly two fifths seen once. The sample here was CD8+ T cells from cultured PBMCs, taken from culture after CMV antigen stimulation. The origin of this receptor is a human donor in good health (CMV status not recorded). Some clones in this sample may be carry-over from other donors' samples. The V and J genes are TRBV5-5 and TRBJ1-3; unclear D gene. This chain's CDR3 is CASSSTHQGNTIYF. The CDR3 bases are TGTGCCAGCAGCTCAACACATCAAGGAAACACCATATATTTT.